The sequence of this T cell receptor (beta chain) was determined in a study of blood T cell repertoires in COVID-19. Study-level background: Acute and convalescent COVID-19 samples came from the United States, Italy and Spain.

Germline V lookup: CDR1 SGHRS, CDR2 YFSETQ. The CDR3 extends over 13 amino acids. Trimming stripped 1 base from V and 3 bases from J, with 7 bases between. Source study methods: How many nucleated cells were present was estimated from reference gene primer amplification. Assay used: immunoSEQ multiplex PCR; TCRdb lists only in-frame clones, some missing. D and trimming come from the DNA, and the V and J calls and clone size come from that table. The table has some 200,000 clones, over 60% seen once. The material sequenced was peripheral blood. The receptor was isolated from a woman in her 70s with acute or convalescent COVID-19. The J gene is TRBJ1-1, the V gene TRBV5-1; D gene uncertain. The CDR3: CASSLQEDTEAFF. CDR3 nucleotide sequence: TGCGCCAGCAGCTTGCAGGAGGACACTGAAGCTTTCTTT. Full variable domain (remainder filled in from reference TRBV5-1 and TRBJ1-1): KAGVTQTPRYLIKTRGQQVTLSCSPISGHRSVSWYQQTPGQGLQFLFEYFSETQRNKGNFPGRFSGRQFSNSRSEMNVSTLELGDSALYLCASSLQEDTEAFFGQGTRLTVV.